This T cell receptor (beta chain) appears in the sequencing data of a study of follicular helper T cells after annual influenza vaccination. The time point was: 2014-2015 season, 7 days after vaccination. This clone appeared a few times. The repertoire was sequenced with immunoSEQ multiplex PCR; TCRdb's copy has only in-frame clones and lacks some. The data show 8,000 to 10,000 clones, around 82% seen once. Looked up from germline, CDR1 is LNHDA and CDR2 is SQIVND (reference sequence). The CDR3 loop spans 17 amino acids. V shed 3 bases and J shed 1 base, with 18 bases lying between them. Sequences were derived from CXCR5- memory CD4+ T cells sorted from blood, sampled 7 days after influenza vaccination. The genes are TRBV19 and TRBJ1-1; D is ambiguous. The sequence derives from an adult who received the influenza vaccine. CDR3 coding DNA: TGTGCCAGTAGTATCTCGAGCATCTTAACGACGAACACTGAAGCTTTCTTT. Its protein is CASSISSILTTNTEAFF.